This TCR beta chain was documented in a study of T-cell memory formation after mild COVID-19. TCRdb passed the 5' RACE reads through MiXCR, listing each CDR3 protein once. This table holds roughly 450,000 distinct CDR3 sequences, about 18% found once. Per the germline V gene, CDR1 is SGHTA and CDR2 is FQGTGA. The CDR3 is made up of 14 amino acids. V lost 1 base and J 10 bases, leaving 14 bases between the germline ends. The receptor comes from an adult woman who had mild COVID-19 (a few samples of this study predate the infection). Cell type and time point are not known. The chain links TRBV7-3 to TRBJ2-1; D may correspond to TRBD1 or TRBD2 (5 bases each). The sample comprised PBMCs or a T cell subset sorted from them (not recorded which). DNA of the CDR3: TGTGCCAGCAGCTTAAGGGACGGGCATGGCGAGCAGTTCTTC. It specifies CASSLRDGHGEQFF.